A selection of T cell receptor beta chains follows, all from one sample in a study of shared clonotypes between healthy human individuals. Repertoires were generated with immunoSEQ multiplex PCR, while TCRdb's copy carries only in-frame clones and drops some. Of about 680,000 clones listed, roughly 70% are singletons. Sequencing used memory CD4+ T cells sorted from blood. These receptors were obtained from a woman aged 25 to 39 in good health. The CDR3 runs from the conserved cysteine through the conserved F or W. D genes are given only for firm matches. Not all rows give a size; the values are once, few, many and, for expanded clones, a class.

j_gene,d_gene,v_gene,abundance,CDR3aa,CDR3nt
TRBJ2-3,TRBD2,TRBV28,many,CASSPSGRRGDTQYF,TGTGCCAGCAGTCCTAGCGGGAGAAGAGGAGATACGCAGTATTTT
TRBJ2-1,TRBD2,TRBV29-1,many,CSVNPSGSSVNEQFF,TGCAGCGTTAACCCTAGCGGGAGTAGTGTCAATGAGCAGTTCTTC
TRBJ2-7,.,TRBV27,.,CASSLKWSGVSYEQYF,TGTGCCAGCAGTTTAAAATGGTCAGGGGTTTCCTACGAGCAGTACTTC
TRBJ2-1,.,TRBV2,.,CASSDLDPAYNEQFF,TGTGCCAGCAGTGACCTAGACCCCGCCTACAATGAGCAGTTCTTC
TRBJ2-7,.,TRBV11-2,.,CASSTHRDSGRSYEQYF,TGTGCCAGCAGCACCCACCGGGACTCAGGACGCTCCTACGAGCAGTACTTC
TRBJ2-1,TRBD2,TRBV5-1,.,CASSFRREGEQFF,TGCGCCAGCAGCTTCCGGCGGGAGGGTGAGCAGTTCTTC
TRBJ2-1,.,TRBV5-1,many,CASSLDSSSYNEQFF,TGCGCCAGCAGCTTGGATTCGAGCTCCTACAATGAGCAGTTCTTC
TRBJ2-4,.,TRBV11-2,many,CASSPIASTGRRNIQYF,TGTGCCAGCAGCCCCATCGCCTCTACAGGGAGGAGAAACATTCAGTACTTC
TRBJ2-7,.,TRBV19,.,CASSRGFYEQYF,TGTGCCAGTAGTCGGGGCTTCTACGAGCAGTACTTC
TRBJ2-1,TRBD2,TRBV9,.,CASSVRTSADNEQFF,TGTGCCAGCAGCGTACGGACTAGCGCCGACAATGAGCAGTTCTTC
TRBJ2-1,TRBD2,TRBV30,.,CAWSRASGSYNEQFF,TGTGCCTGGAGCAGGGCTAGCGGGAGTTACAATGAGCAGTTCTTC
TRBJ2-2,TRBD1,TRBV6-6,.,CASSFTDRGTGELFF,TGTGCCAGCAGTTTCACGGACAGGGGAACCGGGGAGCTGTTTTTT
TRBJ2-7,.,TRBV7-9,.,CASSPSELRDKYSYEQYF,TGTGCCAGCAGTCCATCCGAACTTCGGGACAAATACTCCTACGAGCAGTACTTC
TRBJ2-7,TRBD1,TRBV28,.,CASSPGDSAYEQYF,TGTGCCAGCAGCCCCGGGGACAGTGCCTACGAGCAGTACTTC
TRBJ2-5,.,TRBV7-2,.,CASSTPGRMETQYF,TGTGCCAGCAGCACCCCAGGGAGGATGGAGACCCAGTACTTC
TRBJ1-4,.,TRBV10-2,.,CASSELRGEKLFF,TGCGCCAGCAGTGAGCTTCGGGGGGAAAAACTGTTTTTT
TRBJ2-1,.,TRBV5-8,.,CASSSTGPNEQFF,TGTGCCAGCAGCTCGACGGGTCCCAATGAGCAGTTCTTC
TRBJ1-1,.,TRBV5-1,many,CASSFAGNTEAFF,TGCGCCAGCAGCTTTGCAGGGAACACTGAAGCTTTCTTT
TRBJ2-7,TRBD1,TRBV6-1,.,CASRSLDRVKDEQYF,TGTGCCAGCAGATCACTGGACAGGGTGAAGGACGAGCAGTACTTC
TRBJ2-2,.,TRBV6-4,few,CATREVANTGELFF,TGTGCCACCCGCGAGGTCGCGAACACCGGGGAGCTGTTTTTT
TRBJ2-3,.,TRBV10-3,.,CAIRGTGPTDTQYF,TGTGCCATCAGGGGGACTGGTCCCACAGATACGCAGTATTTT
TRBJ2-1,.,TRBV7-9,once,CASSHGGNEQFF,TGTGCCAGCAGCCACGGGGGCAATGAGCAGTTCTTC
TRBJ2-5,TRBD2,TRBV10-3,.,CATEREGSETQYF,TGTGCCACGGAGCGGGAGGGATCGGAGACCCAGTACTTC
TRBJ1-5,TRBD1,TRBV28,few,CASRGQRTLNQPQHF,TGTGCCAGCCGGGGACAGAGAACTCTCAATCAGCCCCAGCATTTT
TRBJ1-2,TRBD1,TRBV5-1,.,CASSITGTGGGYTF,TGCGCCAGCAGCATCACCGGGACAGGGGGAGGCTACACCTTC
TRBJ2-3,.,TRBV10-3,once,CAISDPGLLDTDTQYF,TGTGCCATCAGTGACCCGGGACTGTTAGACACAGATACGCAGTATTTT
TRBJ1-1,.,TRBV18,once,CASSPEAGVRTEAFF,TGTGCCAGCTCACCAGAGGCAGGTGTTCGCACTGAAGCTTTCTTT
TRBJ2-5,.,TRBV29-1,.,CSVDRSWRETQYF,TGCAGCGTTGATAGGAGTTGGCGAGAGACCCAGTACTTC
TRBJ2-3,.,TRBV27,.,CASRTRAADTQYF,TGTGCCAGCAGGACTCGGGCGGCGGATACGCAGTATTTT
TRBJ2-5,TRBD1,TRBV29-1,few,CSVYRGNQETQYF,TGCAGCGTGTACAGGGGGAACCAAGAGACCCAGTACTTC
TRBJ1-2,.,TRBV28,.,CASSATPGGRPPGLTGYGYTF,TGTGCCAGCAGTGCCACACCTGGGGGCAGGCCCCCTGGCCTCACTGGATATGGCTACACCTTC
TRBJ2-3,.,TRBV28,.,CASSFFLTGLRTDTQYF,TGTGCCAGCAGTTTTTTCCTTACAGGGTTGAGGACAGATACGCAGTATTTT